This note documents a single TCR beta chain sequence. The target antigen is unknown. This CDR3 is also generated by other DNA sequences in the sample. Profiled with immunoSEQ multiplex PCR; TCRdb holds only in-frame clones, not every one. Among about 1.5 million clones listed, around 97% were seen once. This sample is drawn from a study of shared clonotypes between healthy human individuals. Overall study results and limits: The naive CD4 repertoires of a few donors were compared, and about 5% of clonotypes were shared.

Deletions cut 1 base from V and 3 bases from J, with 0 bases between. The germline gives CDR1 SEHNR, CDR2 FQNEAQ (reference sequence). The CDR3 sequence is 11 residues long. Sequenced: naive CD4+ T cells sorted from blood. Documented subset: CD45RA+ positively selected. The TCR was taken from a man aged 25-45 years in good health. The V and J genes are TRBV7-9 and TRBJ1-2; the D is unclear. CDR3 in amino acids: CASSLDYGYTF. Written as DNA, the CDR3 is TGTGCCAGCAGCTTAGACTATGGCTACACCTTC.